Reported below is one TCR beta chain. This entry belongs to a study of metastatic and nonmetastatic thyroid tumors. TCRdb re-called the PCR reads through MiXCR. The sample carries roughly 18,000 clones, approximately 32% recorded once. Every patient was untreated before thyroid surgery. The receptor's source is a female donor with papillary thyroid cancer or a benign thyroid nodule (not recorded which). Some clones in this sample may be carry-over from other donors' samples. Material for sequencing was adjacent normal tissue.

The DNA of the CDR3 is TGCGCCAGCAGCTTGGATTTGCGCGGGAGCTCCTATAATTCACCCCTCCACTTT. Residues: CASSLDLRGSSYNSPLHF. The chain is built from TRBV5-1 and TRBJ1-6; D unresolved. V gave up 0 bases and J gave up 0 bases, with 13 bases separating them. Germline V gene data show CDR1 as SGHRS and CDR2 as YFSETQ. This CDR3 region has 18 residues.